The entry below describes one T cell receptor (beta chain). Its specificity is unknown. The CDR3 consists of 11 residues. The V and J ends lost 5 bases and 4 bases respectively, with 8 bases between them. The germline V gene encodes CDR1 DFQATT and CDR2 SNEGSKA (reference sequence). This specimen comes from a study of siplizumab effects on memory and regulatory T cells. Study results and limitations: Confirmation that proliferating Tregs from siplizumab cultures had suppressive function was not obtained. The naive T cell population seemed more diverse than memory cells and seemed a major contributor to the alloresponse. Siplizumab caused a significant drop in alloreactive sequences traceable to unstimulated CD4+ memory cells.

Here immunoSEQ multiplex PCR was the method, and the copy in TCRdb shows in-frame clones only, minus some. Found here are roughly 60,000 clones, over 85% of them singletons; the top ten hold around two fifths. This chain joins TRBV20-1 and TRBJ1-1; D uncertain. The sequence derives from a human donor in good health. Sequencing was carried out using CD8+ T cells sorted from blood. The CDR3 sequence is CSAYEGTEAFF. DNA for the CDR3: TGCAGTGCTTACGAGGGCACTGAAGCTTTCTTT.